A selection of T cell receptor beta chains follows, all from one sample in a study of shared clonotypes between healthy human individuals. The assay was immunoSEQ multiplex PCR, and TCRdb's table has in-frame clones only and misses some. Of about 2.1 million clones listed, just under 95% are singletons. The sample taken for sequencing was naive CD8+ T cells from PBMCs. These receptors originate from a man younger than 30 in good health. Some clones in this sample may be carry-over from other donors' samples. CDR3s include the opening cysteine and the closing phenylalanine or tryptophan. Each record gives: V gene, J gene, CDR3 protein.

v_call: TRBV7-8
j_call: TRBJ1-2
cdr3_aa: CASSPGAGLGGYTF

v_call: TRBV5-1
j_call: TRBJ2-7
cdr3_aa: CASRGGYEQYF

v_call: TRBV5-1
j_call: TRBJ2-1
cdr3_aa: CASSPGIGDGDEQFF

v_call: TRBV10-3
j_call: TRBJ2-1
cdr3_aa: CAISLWDQSYNEQFF

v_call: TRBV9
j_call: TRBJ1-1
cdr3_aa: CASGGGVNTEAFF

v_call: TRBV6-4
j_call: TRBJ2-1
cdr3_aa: CASSQVAKGEQFF

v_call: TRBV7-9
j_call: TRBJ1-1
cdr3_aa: CASSLVAGLNTEAFF

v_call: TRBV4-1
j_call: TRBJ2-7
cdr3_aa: CASSQRPGPTNEQYF

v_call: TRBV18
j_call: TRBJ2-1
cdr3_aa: CASSPSENYNEQFF

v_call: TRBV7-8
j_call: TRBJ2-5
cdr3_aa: CASSSYRDKRDETQYF

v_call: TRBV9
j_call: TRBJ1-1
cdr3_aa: CASSVRTLTEAFF

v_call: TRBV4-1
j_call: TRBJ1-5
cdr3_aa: CASSQDGGLDQPQHF

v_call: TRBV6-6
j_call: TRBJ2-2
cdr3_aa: CASSTRDRNTGELFF

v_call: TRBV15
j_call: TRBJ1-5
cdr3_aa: CATSLRTYSNQPQHF

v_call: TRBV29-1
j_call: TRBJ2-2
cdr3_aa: CSGKGTTGGGELFF

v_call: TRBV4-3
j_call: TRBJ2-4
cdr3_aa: CASSPGTAKLAKNIQYF

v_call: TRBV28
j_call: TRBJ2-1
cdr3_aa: CASSLTLAGVHEQFF

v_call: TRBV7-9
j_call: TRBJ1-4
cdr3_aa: CASSSRDNNEKLFF

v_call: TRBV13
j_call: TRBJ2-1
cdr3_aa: CASSPGLHEQFF

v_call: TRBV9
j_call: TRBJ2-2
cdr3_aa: CASSGFTGELFF

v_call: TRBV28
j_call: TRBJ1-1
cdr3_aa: CASSFGGVAEAFF

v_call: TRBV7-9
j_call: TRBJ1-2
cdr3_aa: CASIATGGTYGYTF

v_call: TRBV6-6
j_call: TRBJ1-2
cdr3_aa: CASRDRGRIYGYTF

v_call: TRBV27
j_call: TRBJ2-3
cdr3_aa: CASSPPPGTGGTDTQYF

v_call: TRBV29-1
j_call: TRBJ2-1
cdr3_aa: CSVGSGSSGEQFF

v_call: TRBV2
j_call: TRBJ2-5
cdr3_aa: CASRNTGQGETQYF

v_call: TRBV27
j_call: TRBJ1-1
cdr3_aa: CASSLGQGYGNTEAFF

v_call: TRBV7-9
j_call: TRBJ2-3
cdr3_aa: CASSPVGTDSDTQYF